One and the same sample provided the 26 T cell receptor beta chains below, sequenced in a study of T cell clones after liver transplantation. This table comes from immunoSEQ multiplex PCR, and its TCRdb copy is limited to in-frame clones, with some not included. This table holds tens of thousands of clones, 70% found once. The material sequenced was CD4+ T cells from blood, taken at the roughly 15-month timepoint. All receptors come from a human patient who received a liver transplant. The graft donor may account for some of the T cells.

The J gene is TRBJ2-3, the V gene TRBV2; D uncertain. Germline values: CDR1 SNHLY, CDR2 FYNNEI. The CDR3 contains 18 residues. V was cut by 1 base and J by 5 bases, with 22 bases left in between. The CDR3 loop is CASSEGDEWENLGDTQYF. Here the CDR3 DNA reads TGTGCCAGCAGTGAAGGGGATGAGTGGGAAAATTTGGGAGATACGCAGTATTTT.

The V and J genes are TRBV7-2 and TRBJ1-5; unclear D gene. With 5 bases removed from V and 13 bases from J, the gap between germline ends came to 21 bases. Germline CDR1 is SGHTA and CDR2 is FQGNSA. The CDR3 runs 14 residues. As DNA, the CDR3 is TGTGCCAGCAGCCCAGCCGTCGGGGTCGAAGGTCAGCATTTT. Encoded protein: CASSPAVGVEGQHF.

This clone was seen a handful of times. This chain uses TRBV6-1 with TRBJ1-2; TRBD1 is a possible D gene (5 bases). The CDR3 has 10 amino acids. CDR1 is MNHNS, CDR2 SASEGT, per germline. Between the trimmed V and J ends, which lost 6 bases and 7 bases, there was a span of 6 bases. DNA for the CDR3: TGTGCCAGCAGCAGGGTTGGCTACACCTTC. This encodes CASSRVGYTF.

This chain joins TRBV5-6 and TRBJ2-7; no clear D gene. The V end lost 2 bases, the J end lost 2 bases, and 5 bases lay between the germline ends. Germline V gene lookup returns CDR1 SGHDT and CDR2 YYEEEE. This CDR3 region has 12 residues. Here the CDR3 reads CASSLPPYEQYF. The CDR3 DNA is TGTGCCAGCAGCTTACCACCCTACGAGCAGTACTTC.

The J gene is TRBJ2-7, the V gene TRBV11-3, with 8 bases lining up with TRBD1. CDR1 SGHNT and CDR2 YENEEA come from the germline V gene. CDR3 length: 14 residues. V dropped 1 base and J dropped 6; count of bases not matched to a gene: 5. The DNA of the CDR3 is TGTGCCAGCAGCTTAGCAGGGGGCCAGGGCGAGCAGTACGTC. It is translated as CASSLAGGQGEQYV.

This sequence joins TRBV6-1 and TRBJ2-1, with TRBD2 as a possible D gene (5 bases). V was cut by 4 bases and J by 9 bases, with 10 bases left in between. The length of the CDR3 is 12 residues. Germline V lookup: CDR1 MNHNS, CDR2 SASEGT. The CDR3 DNA reads TGTGCCAGCAGTGGTTCGGGGAGTGAGCAGTTCTTC. It translates to CASSGSGSEQFF.

This clone was seen more than once but under ten times. This chain joins TRBV2 and TRBJ1-5; D might be TRBD1 (6 bases). This CDR3 contains 15 residues. Trimming cost V 4 bases and J 1 base, with 11 bases left between them. Germline V gives CDR1 SNHLY, CDR2 FYNNEI. CDR3 sequence reads: CASSVTQGSNQPQHF. In nucleotides, the CDR3 is TGTGCCAGCAGTGTAACCCAGGGGAGCAATCAGCCCCAGCATTTT. Full variable domain (outside the CDR3, taken from reference TRBV2 and TRBJ1-5): EPEVTQTPSHQVTQMGQEVILRCVPISNHLYFYWYRQILGQKVEFLVSFYNNEISEKSEIFDDQFSVERPDGSNFTLKIRSTKLEDSAMYFCASSVTQGSNQPQHFGDGTRLSIL.

The rearrangement joins TRBV19 to TRBJ1-2, with D perhaps TRBD1 (5 bases). The CDR3 is made up of 14 amino acids. Germline lookup yields CDR1 LNHDA and CDR2 SQIVND (reference sequence). The V end was cut by 6 bases, the J end by 3 bases, with 14 bases between. CDR3 loop: CASSRDGSDYGYTF. The CDR3 DNA sequence: TGTGCCAGTAGCCGGGACGGCTCAGACTATGGCTACACCTTC. Using reference TRBV19 and TRBJ1-2 for the parts outside the CDR3, the full variable domain is DGGITQSPKYLFRKEGQNVTLSCEQNLNHDAMYWYRQDPGQGLRLIYYSQIVNDFQKGDIAEGYSVSREKKESFPLTVTSAQKNPTAFYLCASSRDGSDYGYTFGSGTRLTVV.

This rearrangement joins TRBV12-5 to TRBJ1-3; 8 bases agree with TRBD1. Germline V CDR1 and CDR2: LGHNT, FRNRAP. The CDR3 is 15 residues long. The V gene end was trimmed by 2 bases and the J gene end by 0 bases; junction bases not matched to a gene: 0. The CDR3 protein is CASGLTGGSGNTIYF. Written as DNA, the CDR3 is TGTGCTAGTGGTTTGACAGGGGGCTCTGGAAACACCATATATTTT.

The rearrangement joins TRBV28 to TRBJ2-7, with 8 bases identical to TRBD1. V shed 0 bases, J shed 5 bases, and the junction held 3 bases outside the gene matches. Germline loops: CDR1 MDHEN, CDR2 SYDVKM. The length of the CDR3 is 14 residues. The CDR3 here is CASSLWGRGHEQYV. The CDR3 region has the DNA TGTGCCAGCAGTTTATGGGGCAGGGGGCACGAGCAGTACGTC.

The chain couples TRBV7-2 to TRBJ2-2, with 7 bases fitting TRBD1. The germline gives CDR1 SGHTA, CDR2 FQGNSA. The CDR3 contains 15 residues. V lost 5 bases to trimming and J lost 3 bases; unmatched junction nucleotides: 6. The CDR3: CASSRAGGDTGELFF. CDR3 bases: TGTGCCAGCAGCCGGGCAGGGGGAGACACCGGGGAGCTGTTTTTT. Together with reference TRBV7-2 and TRBJ2-2, the CDR3 gives the full variable domain: GAGVSQSPSNKVTEKGKDVELRCDPISGHTALYWYRQSLGQGLEFLIYFQGNSAPDKSGLPSDRFSAERTGGSVSTLTIQRTQQEDSAVYLCASSRAGGDTGELFFGEGSRLTVL.

There are a few counts of this clone. V is TRBV6-1 and J is TRBJ1-2; no clear D gene. CDR1 is MNHNS and CDR2 is SASEGT in the germline V gene. The CDR3 is 12 amino acids. With 2 bases removed from V and 8 bases from J, the gap between germline ends came to 9 bases. The CDR3 DNA is TGTGCCAGCAGTGAACCACCGGGGGGCTACACCTTC. Translated, it gives CASSEPPGGYTF.

The CDR3 DNA reads TGTGCCAGCAGCATTCCGGGTCCCCCTGGCTATGAGCAGTTCTTC. Translation: CASSIPGPPGYEQFF. The chain employs TRBV13 and TRBJ2-1; D is unclear. The CDR3 spans 15 residues. V was cut by 5 bases and J by 8 bases, with 19 bases left in between. Germline V lookup: CDR1 PRHDT, CDR2 FYEKMQ (reference sequence).

V is TRBV2 and J is TRBJ1-1, with TRBD1 identical over 8 bases. The CDR3 covers 14 residues. Germline-derived CDR1 and CDR2 are SNHLY and FYNNEI. Germline trimming cut 7 bases from V and 3 bases from J; bases unmatched to any gene: 7. CDR3 bases: TGTGCCAGCAAATTCACAGGGGGTGACACTGAAGCTTTCTTT. Translation gives CASKFTGGDTEAFF.

The chain links TRBV18 to TRBJ2-5, with no clear D. The CDR3 is 15 residues long. From germline, CDR1 is KGHSH and CDR2 LQKENI. With 2 bases removed from V and 0 bases from J, the gap between germline ends came to 10 bases. CDR3 sequence reads: CASSPSRTDQETQYF. CDR3 sequence (DNA): TGTGCCAGCTCACCATCCAGGACGGACCAAGAGACCCAGTACTTC.

This clone has a handful of counts. V is TRBV2 and J is TRBJ1-2; 8 bases fit TRBD1. V gave up 2 bases and J gave up 6 bases; unmatched junction bases: 2. This CDR3 region has 13 residues. Germline CDR1 reads SNHLY; CDR2 reads FYNNEI. The CDR3 sequence is CASSERQGNGYTF. The CDR3 DNA reads as TGTGCCAGCAGTGAAAGACAGGGGAATGGCTACACCTTC.

The chain joins TRBV19 to TRBJ2-3; D gene uncertain. The length of the CDR3 is 12 residues. CDR1 LNHDA and CDR2 SQIVND come from the germline V gene (reference sequence). Trimming removed 3 bases from V and 5 bases from J, with 6 bases in between. CDR3 protein: CASSIIGDTQYF. The CDR3 nucleotides are TGTGCCAGTAGTATCATAGGAGATACGCAGTATTTT.

The V gene is TRBV7-6, the J gene TRBJ2-3, with 10 positions matching TRBD2. The CDR3 spans 19 residues. Trimming cost V 4 bases and J 1 base; bases outside gene matches: 14. The germline CDR1 and CDR2 sequences are SGHVS and FNYEAQ. Here the CDR3 reads CASSSIASGGLHGTDTQYF. DNA of the CDR3: TGTGCCAGCAGCTCAATTGCTAGCGGGGGTCTACACGGCACAGATACGCAGTATTTT.

The chain is built from TRBV19 and TRBJ2-1, with TRBD1 as a possible D gene (6 bases). This CDR3 has 13 amino acids. Germline V CDR1 and CDR2: LNHDA, SQIVND (reference sequence). V lost 4 bases, J lost 7 bases, and 11 bases lay in between. The CDR3 DNA reads TGTGCCAGTAGTACTGGACAGATTAATGAGCAGTTCTTC. Protein sequence: CASSTGQINEQFF.

The genes are TRBV5-1 and TRBJ1-1; 11 bases align to TRBD1. The germline gives CDR1 SGHRS, CDR2 YFSETQ. With V trimmed by 4 bases and J by 4 bases, 9 bases remained unmatched. The CDR3 extends over 16 amino acids. The CDR3, as DNA: TGCGCCAGCAGCCCAGGACAGGGGGCGAGGGGCACTGAAGCTTTCTTT. Translated, it gives CASSPGQGARGTEAFF. The whole variable domain, remainder taken from reference TRBV5-1 and TRBJ1-1, is KAGVTQTPRYLIKTRGQQVTLSCSPISGHRSVSWYQQTPGQGLQFLFEYFSETQRNKGNFPGRFSGRQFSNSRSEMNVSTLELGDSALYLCASSPGQGARGTEAFFGQGTRLTVV.

This clone was observed a few times. The rearrangement uses TRBV7-6 and TRBJ2-2; D might be TRBD1 (6 bases). There are 15 residues in the CDR3. Per germline, CDR1 SGHVS and CDR2 FNYEAQ. The germline V and J ends were trimmed by 1 base and 4 bases, with 10 bases remaining between them. The CDR3 is CASSLDRVGTGELFF. CDR3 coding DNA: TGTGCCAGCAGCTTAGACAGGGTCGGCACCGGGGAGCTGTTTTTT.

The J gene is TRBJ1-1, the V gene TRBV6-6; TRBD1 matches 8 bases. J was trimmed by 3 bases and V by 0 bases; bases with no gene match: 6. Germline V gene lookup returns CDR1 MNHNY and CDR2 SVGAGI (reference sequence). The CDR3 has 16 amino acids. CDR3 bases: TGTGCCAGCAGTTACTCGAAAGACAGGGGATACACTGAAGCTTTCTTT. As protein: CASSYSKDRGYTEAFF.

The chain employs TRBV6-5 and TRBJ1-2; TRBD1 agrees at 10 bases. V lost 6 bases, J lost 8 bases, and 12 bases stayed unmatched. Per germline, CDR1 MNHEY and CDR2 SVGAGI. The CDR3 loop spans 15 amino acids. Written as DNA, the CDR3 is TGTGCCAGCAGGGGGGCCCTGGGACAGGGGAGGGGCTACACCTTC. Protein: CASRGALGQGRGYTF.

This chain links TRBV7-9 with TRBJ1-2, with TRBD1 matching 7 bases. The J segment lost 14 bases and the V segment lost 0 bases, leaving 6 bases of the junction unmatched. Germline-derived CDR1 and CDR2 are SEHNR and FQNEAQ (reference sequence). The CDR3 is 12 amino acids. CDR3 region: CASSLAGGVGTF. The CDR3 DNA reads as TGTGCCAGCAGCTTAGCAGGGGGCGTTGGGACCTTC.

This sequence joins TRBV11-3 and TRBJ2-1; tentatively, D is TRBD2 (6 bases). The ends were cut back, 0 bases at V and 3 bases at J, with 18 bases in the middle. Germline-derived CDR1 and CDR2 are SGHNT and YENEEA. CDR3 length: 18 amino acids. CDR3 in amino acids: CASSLDQGGSSSYNEQFF. CDR3 bases: TGTGCCAGCAGCTTAGATCAAGGAGGGAGTTCGAGCTACAATGAGCAGTTCTTC. Variable domain in full (rest from reference TRBV11-3 and TRBJ2-1): EAGVVQSPRYKIIEKKQPVAFWCNPISGHNTLYWYLQNLGQGPELLIRYENEEAVDDSQLPKDRFSAERLKGVDSTLKIQPAELGDSAVYLCASSLDQGGSSSYNEQFFGPGTRLTVL.

This clone has just one count. The V and J genes are TRBV2 and TRBJ2-7; TRBD2 is a possible D gene (6 bases). CDR1 and CDR2 (germline): SNHLY, FYNNEI. The CDR3 is 13 residues long. V lost 6 bases and J 2 bases, leaving 11 bases between the germline ends. CDR3 nucleotide sequence: TGTGCCAGCAGGGAGGGAATCACCTACGAGCAGTACTTC. This codes for CASREGITYEQYF.